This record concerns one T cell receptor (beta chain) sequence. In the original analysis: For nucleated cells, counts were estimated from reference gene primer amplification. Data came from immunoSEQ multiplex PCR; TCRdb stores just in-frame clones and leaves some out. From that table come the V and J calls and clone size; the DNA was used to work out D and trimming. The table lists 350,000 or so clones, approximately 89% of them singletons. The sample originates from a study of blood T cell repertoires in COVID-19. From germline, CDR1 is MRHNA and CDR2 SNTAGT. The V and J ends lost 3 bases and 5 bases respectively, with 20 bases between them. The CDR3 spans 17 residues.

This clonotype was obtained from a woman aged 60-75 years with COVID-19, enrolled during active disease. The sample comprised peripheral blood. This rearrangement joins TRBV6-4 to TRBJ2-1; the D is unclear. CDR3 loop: CASSERPFWSQDNEQFF. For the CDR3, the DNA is TGTGCCAGCAGTGAGAGGCCCTTCTGGTCCCAAGACAATGAGCAGTTCTTC.